This entry is about one TCR beta chain. The data stem from a study of blood T cell repertoires in COVID-19. Looking at the study overall: Italy, Spain and the United States were the sources of the convalescent and acute COVID-19 samples.

Germline lookup yields CDR1 SNHLY and CDR2 FYNNEI. The ends lost 7 bases at V and 2 bases at J; junction bases unmatched: 3. The CDR3 sequence is 13 residues long. Participants were aged about 18 to 90 years, lived in 20 to 30 US areas, and enrolled virtually. Recovered status in Cohort 3 required two negative PCRs, clearance, or symptom resolution. Per the original methods: Counts of nucleated cells, estimated from reference gene primer amplification, were obtained. The assay was immunoSEQ multiplex PCR, and TCRdb's table has in-frame clones only and misses some. V, J and clone size are those of that table, while D and trimming were read from the DNA. The sample includes some 150,000 clones, 60% to 80% of them seen just once.

Sequenced input: PBMCs or T cells enriched from blood (not recorded which). V usage is TRBV2 and J usage is TRBJ2-5; 8 nucleotides agree with TRBD1. This clonotype was obtained from a woman aged 50 to 60 who had recovered from COVID-19. The CDR3 bases are TGTGCCAGCAAGGGGACAGGTCAAGAGACCCAGTACTTC. Translating it yields CASKGTGQETQYF.